This is a list of T cell receptor beta chains from one sample in a study of shared clonotypes between healthy human individuals. TCRdb's table, derived via immunoSEQ multiplex PCR, lists solely in-frame clones and lacks some. The top ten hold roughly 0.56% of the sample, which has roughly 1,000,000 clones, 75% to 85% seen once. Sequenced input: memory CD4+ T cells from PBMCs. The receptors shown here come from a man aged 18 to 30 in good health. Some clones in this sample may be carry-over from other donors' samples. The CDR3 runs from the conserved cysteine through the conserved F or W. D genes are given only for firm matches. Clone size is shown for a subset of rows, as once, few, many or a class of expanded clone.

D gene	V gene	J gene	clone size	CDR3 DNA	CDR3 protein
-	TRBV7-2	TRBJ1-3	-	TGTGCCAGCAGCTTGAGACAGTACCAATCTGGAAACACCATATATTTT	CASSLRQYQSGNTIYF
-	TRBV7-3	TRBJ2-5	-	TGTGCCAGCAGCTTAAGGGACGCCGAGACCCAGTACTTC	CASSLRDAETQYF
TRBD1	TRBV2	TRBJ1-2	-	TGTGCCAGCAGTGAAGCCCCCGGGACAGGTGGTGGCTACACCTTC	CASSEAPGTGGGYTF
-	TRBV6-1	TRBJ2-2	once	TGTGCCAGCAGATTAGGGGTCGCCGGGGAGCTGTTTTTT	CASRLGVAGELFF
-	TRBV7-9	TRBJ2-3	-	TGTGCCAGCAGCTTGGATCGGGGCCAGGGGGGAGATACGCAGTATTTT	CASSLDRGQGGDTQYF
-	TRBV30	TRBJ2-1	few	TGTGCCTGGAGTGTACGGGGCGGCTACTCCTACAATGAGCAGTTCTTC	CAWSVRGGYSYNEQFF
-	TRBV13	TRBJ1-3	-	TGTGCCAGCAGCTTAGGCCTCCCAGGGGCAAATGGAAACACCATATATTTT	CASSLGLPGANGNTIYF
-	TRBV29-1	TRBJ1-1	-	TGCAGCGGGGGGCAGGGGAAAAACACTGAAGCTTTCTTT	CSGGQGKNTEAFF
-	TRBV27	TRBJ2-7	-	TGTGCCAGCCGATTGGCAGGGGCCTACGAGCAGTACTTC	CASRLAGAYEQYF
TRBD1	TRBV2	TRBJ2-5	once	TGTGCCAGCAGGACAGGGATCGGGGAGACCCAGTACTTC	CASRTGIGETQYF
-	TRBV5-8	TRBJ2-5	-	TGTGCCAGCAGCTTCATCTGGCCGGGGGCCCAGTACTTC	CASSFIWPGAQYF
-	TRBV5-1	TRBJ1-4	-	TGCGCCAGCAGCTTGGGGGCATATGCAACTAATGAAAAACTGTTTTTT	CASSLGAYATNEKLFF
TRBD1	TRBV5-8	TRBJ1-6	-	TGTGCCAGCAGCCTGGGGCGGGGAATTCGGACAGGGTCCTATTCACCCCTCCACTTT	CASSLGRGIRTGSYSPLHF
TRBD2	TRBV5-1	TRBJ2-1	-	TGCGCCAGCAGCCTTCGGGCTAGCGGGAGGGCCGGAGGGGAGCAGTTCTTC	CASSLRASGRAGGEQFF
-	TRBV18	TRBJ2-7	-	TGTGCCAGCTCACCACCGGGGCAGGGATACGAGCAGTACTTC	CASSPPGQGYEQYF
TRBD2	TRBV27	TRBJ2-7	-	TGTGCCAGCAGTTCGCTAGCTAGCGGGAGTCGCAACGAGCAGTACTTC	CASSSLASGSRNEQYF
-	TRBV13	TRBJ2-7	few	TGTGCCAGCAGCCCTTTCAGGACAGCATTCTACGAGCAGTACTTC	CASSPFRTAFYEQYF
-	TRBV7-3	TRBJ1-1	-	TGTGCCAGCAGCATGACTGTGAACACTGAAGCTTTCTTT	CASSMTVNTEAFF
-	TRBV11-2	TRBJ2-2	-	TGTGCCAGCAGCTTAGTCCACAAAACCGGGGAGCTGTTTTTT	CASSLVHKTGELFF
TRBD2	TRBV29-1	TRBJ2-1	-	TGCAGCGTTGAAGGACTAGCGGGAAGGGGCAATGAGCAGTTCTTC	CSVEGLAGRGNEQFF
-	TRBV11-2	TRBJ1-3	-	TGTGCCAGCAGCTTAGTGATCGCAGGGGTCGGAAACACCATATATTTT	CASSLVIAGVGNTIYF
-	TRBV11-2	TRBJ2-1	-	TGTGCCAGCAGCTTCCCCCTCGGAGGGGGCCCTCGGAACAATGAGCAGTTCTTC	CASSFPLGGGPRNNEQFF
-	TRBV5-6	TRBJ2-7	-	TGTGCCAGCAGCGTCGGGTTTAGCTCCTACGAGCAGTACTTC	CASSVGFSSYEQYF
-	TRBV5-5	TRBJ1-5	-	TGTGCCAGCAGCTTTTGGGCAGGGGATGAGCCCCAGCATTTT	CASSFWAGDEPQHF
TRBD1	TRBV6-5	TRBJ1-2	-	TGTGCCAGCAGTTACGGCCAGGGGGCTCTCTATGGCTACACCTTC	CASSYGQGALYGYTF
-	TRBV25-1	TRBJ1-6	-	TGTGCCAGCAGTGACCTCTATAATTCACCCCTCCACTTT	CASSDLYNSPLHF
-	TRBV28	TRBJ1-5	-	TGTGCCAGCAGTTTAACAGGGAGTCAGCCCCAGCATTTT	CASSLTGSQPQHF
-	TRBV7-5	TRBJ1-5	-	TGTGCCAGATCTGCCAGGGGGGGGAGCAATCAGCCCCAGCATTTT	CARSARGGSNQPQHF
TRBD1	TRBV29-1	TRBJ2-7	-	TGCAGCGTTGGCCGGGACAGCAGTATAGACGAGCAGTACTTC	CSVGRDSSIDEQYF
-	TRBV5-1	TRBJ1-3	-	TGCGCCAGCACCTCCGGGATCTCTGGAAACACCATATATTTT	CASTSGISGNTIYF
TRBD2	TRBV6-5	TRBJ2-7	once	TGTGCCAGCAGCTCCGGGACTAGACGCGAGCAGTACTTC	CASSSGTRREQYF
-	TRBV6-6	TRBJ2-1	-	TGTGCCAGCGAAGCCGGCTACAATGAGCAGTTCTTC	CASEAGYNEQFF
TRBD2	TRBV5-1	TRBJ2-5	-	TGCGCCAGCAGCTTGGTCCCGGGAGTAGCGGGAGAGACCCAGTACTTC	CASSLVPGVAGETQYF
-	TRBV11-2	TRBJ1-1	-	TGTGCCAGCAGCTTCTCTATAAATACGGCTTTCTTT	CASSFSINTAFF
-	TRBV5-1	TRBJ1-1	-	TGCGCCAGCAGGGAAGGGATTGGGGGCATGAACACTGAAGCTTTCTTT	CASREGIGGMNTEAFF
-	TRBV2	TRBJ2-1	-	TGTGCCAGCAGTGCCCAAGGACGCAGGGGGGCCGGTGAGCAGTTCTTC	CASSAQGRRGAGEQFF
-	TRBV28	TRBJ2-7	-	TGTGCCAGCAGTTCCCCTCCAAAGACCTTCTACGAGCAGTACTTC	CASSSPPKTFYEQYF
-	TRBV2	TRBJ2-5	-	TGTGCCAGCAGCGGGCCTCGTTGGGAGACCCAGTACTTC	CASSGPRWETQYF
-	TRBV2	TRBJ2-3	-	TGTGCCAGCACGCCCACCAGTCCCACAGATACGCAGTATTTT	CASTPTSPTDTQYF
TRBD2	TRBV6-1	TRBJ2-2	once	TGTGCCAGCAGTGGGCTAGCGGGAGTCTTCGGGGAGCTGTTTTTT	CASSGLAGVFGELFF
TRBD2	TRBV4-1	TRBJ2-3	-	TGCGCCAGCAGCCAACCGCGGGAGTCAGATACGCAGTATTTT	CASSQPRESDTQYF
-	TRBV29-1	TRBJ1-2	-	TGCAGCGTTAGAGCGGCGTCCGGAGGCTACACCTTC	CSVRAASGGYTF